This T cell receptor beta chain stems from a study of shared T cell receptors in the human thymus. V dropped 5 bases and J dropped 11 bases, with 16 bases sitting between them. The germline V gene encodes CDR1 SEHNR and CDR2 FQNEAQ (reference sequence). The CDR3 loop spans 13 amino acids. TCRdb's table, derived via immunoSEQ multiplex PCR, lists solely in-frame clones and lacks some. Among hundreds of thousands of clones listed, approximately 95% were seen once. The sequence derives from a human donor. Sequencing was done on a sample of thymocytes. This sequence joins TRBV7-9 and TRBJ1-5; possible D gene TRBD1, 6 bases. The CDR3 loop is CASSLCGQTSQHF. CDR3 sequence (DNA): TGTGCCAGCAGCCTCTGCGGACAGACTTCCCAGCATTTT. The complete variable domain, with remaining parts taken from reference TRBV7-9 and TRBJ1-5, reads DTGVSQNPRHKITKRGQNVTFRCDPISEHNRLYWYRQTLGQGPEFLTYFQNEAQLEKSRLLSDRFSAERPKGSFSTLEIQRTEQGDSAMYLCASSLCGQTSQHFGDGTRLSIL.